This T cell receptor beta chain was found in a study of Graves' ophthalmopathy and Graves' hyperthyroidism. Study observations and caveats: Most thyroid clonotypes expanded beyond 0.001 frequency were also found in blood. Ophthalmopathy progression cases were predicted by the model with roughly 71% sensitivity and 72.22% specificity.

The CDR3 has 13 amino acids. Germline V gene lookup returns CDR1 LGHNT and CDR2 FRNRAP. This clonotype came up many times. As yet, its antigen is unknown. A much larger clone sits a single nucleotide away, making a read error possible. Amplification of the TCR beta CDR3 regions used RNA transcripts (as template). HTBI primers were used in a first-round RT-PCR, which preceded a second-round multiplex PCR. TCRdb reprocessed the multiplex PCR reads via MiXCR and lists one record per CDR3 protein. The sample has hundreds of thousands of distinct CDR3 sequences, about a fifth seen once. Participants with hyperthyroidism, aged 18 to 65, were newly diagnosed with under 2 months' duration. It was on clinical symptoms, serum thyroxine, TRAb, thyroid ultrasound and orbital computed tomography that diagnosis relied.

The chain links TRBV12-5 to TRBJ2-5; tentative D call: TRBD2 (6 bases). Material: peripheral blood. The TCR sequence derives from a woman between 18 and 29 years old with stable Graves' hyperthyroidism. Some clones in this sample may be carry-over from other donors' samples. DNA for the CDR3: TGTGCTAGTGGTTTGGTTGGACGGGAGACCCAGTGCTTC. Encoded protein: CASGLVGRETQCF.